The 27 T cell receptor beta chains presented below share a single source sample, sequenced in a study of shared clonotypes between healthy human individuals. Profiling relied on immunoSEQ multiplex PCR, and the TCRdb table lists in-frame clones only, not all of them. The sample carries about 980,000 clones, roughly 72% recorded once. The sample taken for sequencing was memory CD4+ T cells sorted from blood. Subset in this sample: CD45RA-negative fraction. Receptors were obtained from a man younger than 35 in good health.

The chain couples TRBV11-3 to TRBJ1-2, with D tentatively TRBD1 (5 bases). V lost 5 bases to trimming and J lost 4 bases, with 14 bases between them. The germline V gene has CDR1 SGHNT and CDR2 YENEEA. The CDR3 runs 14 residues. The CDR3 bases are TGTGCCAGCAGCCTCGAGGGGAGCGGCTATGGCTACACCTTC. Amino acids: CASSLEGSGYGYTF.

This rearrangement joins TRBV5-1 to TRBJ2-3, with 7 bases matching TRBD1. The germline CDR1 and CDR2 sequences are SGHRS and YFSETQ. This CDR3 spans 14 amino acids. Trimming cost V 7 bases and J 2 bases; bases outside gene matches: 7. CDR3 residues: CASSQGIITDTQYF. CDR3 nucleotide sequence: TGCGCCAGCTCACAGGGGATTATCACAGATACGCAGTATTTT.

The chain combines TRBV25-1 with TRBJ2-3; D unresolved. Germline CDR1 is MGHDK and CDR2 is SYGVNS. With 3 bases removed from V and 0 bases from J, the gap between germline ends came to 10 bases. The CDR3 length is 15 residues. CDR3 amino acids: CASSDELLSTDTQYF. The CDR3 coding sequence is TGTGCCAGCAGTGATGAACTTCTTAGCACAGATACGCAGTATTTT.

The CDR3 here is CASSSRTSGDTMRQFF. The CDR3 coding sequence is TGTGCCAGCAGTTCCCGGACTAGCGGGGATACAATGAGGCAGTTCTTC. This rearrangement joins TRBV6-5 to TRBJ2-1, with 12 bases identical to TRBD2. CDR1 and CDR2 (germline): MNHEY, SVGAGI. V lost 4 bases to trimming and J lost 12 bases; unmatched junction nucleotides: 13. The CDR3 spans 16 residues.

The rearrangement uses TRBV5-4 and TRBJ2-5; no reliable D call. This CDR3 comprises 14 residues. The germline V gene has CDR1 SGHNT and CDR2 YYREEE (reference sequence). Trimming shortened V by 4 bases and J by 0 bases, and 10 bases separated the two germline ends. Here the CDR3 DNA reads TGTGCCAGCAGCCTCATTGGGAACCAAGAGACCCAGTACTTC. It codes for CASSLIGNQETQYF.

This clone has only a few counts. The gene calls are TRBV6-4 and TRBJ2-6; 10 bases are shared with TRBD1. The germline V gene has CDR1 MRHNA and CDR2 SNTAGT. The CDR3 covers 15 residues. V lost 0 bases, J lost 8 bases, and 1 base stayed unmatched. In DNA, the CDR3 is TGTGCCAGCAGTGACTCGACAGGGGGCTCCAACGTCCTGACTTTC. Amino acids: CASSDSTGGSNVLTF.

This clone was seen once. The chain recombines TRBV30 with TRBJ1-6; no clear D gene. CDR3 length: 13 residues. V dropped 1 base and J dropped 7 bases, with 8 bases sitting between them. Looked up from germline, CDR1 is GTSNPN and CDR2 is SVGIG (reference sequence). CDR3 residues: CAWSAWGNSPLHF. The CDR3 DNA reads as TGTGCCTGGAGTGCTTGGGGAAATTCACCCCTCCACTTT.

The rearrangement uses TRBV6-1 and TRBJ2-3; 10 bases fit TRBD2. This CDR3 is 15 amino acids long. CDR1 and CDR2 (germline): MNHNS, SASEGT. After removal of 6 bases from V and 2 bases from J, the junction contained 5 bases not matched to a gene. CDR3 residues: CASRELAGPTDTQYF. CDR3 nucleotide sequence: TGTGCCAGCAGGGAACTAGCGGGACCCACAGATACGCAGTATTTT.

This clone was observed a handful of times. Other DNA sequences in the sample encode the same CDR3. The V gene is TRBV4-3, the J gene TRBJ1-3; 7 bases agree with TRBD1. Germline CDR1 is LGHNA and CDR2 is YSLEER. The ends lost 1 base at V and 4 bases at J; junction bases unmatched: 1. The CDR3 contains 14 residues. CDR3 DNA: TGCGCCAGCAGCCAAGGGGGACAGGGAAACACCATATATTTT. As protein: CASSQGGQGNTIYF.

The sample holds one count of this clone. The chain combines TRBV6-5 with TRBJ1-2; D is perhaps TRBD1 (6 bases). CDR3 size: 14 residues. Per the germline V gene, CDR1 is MNHEY and CDR2 is SVGAGI. The ends were cut back, 6 bases at V and 7 bases at J, with 18 bases in the middle. The CDR3 region is CASSEQGHLSGYTF. CDR3 DNA sequence: TGTGCCAGCAGCGAACAGGGCCACCTCAGTGGCTACACCTTC.

J is TRBJ2-7 and V is TRBV6-6, with 7 bases fitting TRBD1. Germline assignment: CDR1 MNHNY and CDR2 SVGAGI (reference sequence). Trimming took 7 bases from V and 3 from J; bases not matched to a gene: 12. This CDR3 region has 15 residues. The CDR3 is CASKYRDSRHYEQYF. For the CDR3, the DNA is TGTGCCAGCAAATACCGGGACAGCCGTCACTACGAGCAGTACTTC.

This CDR3 reads CAIASTYEQYF. In nucleotides, the CDR3 is TGTGCCATCGCGAGTACCTACGAGCAGTACTTC. V and J are TRBV10-3 and TRBJ2-7; D call uncertain. Germline lookup yields CDR1 ENHRY and CDR2 SYGVKD. Trimming took off 8 bases at V and 2 bases at J, with 7 bases between the two ends. This CDR3 comprises 11 residues.

CDR3 DNA: TGTGCCAGTAGCGGGGACTGGGCTAACTATGGCTACACCTTC. Its translation: CASSGDWANYGYTF. This chain joins TRBV19 and TRBJ1-2; D perhaps matches TRBD1 (5 bases). The CDR3 length is 14 residues. The germline CDR1 and CDR2 sequences are LNHDA and SQIVND (reference sequence). Between the trimmed V and J ends, which lost 6 bases and 0 bases, there was a span of 11 bases.

The J gene is TRBJ1-4, the V gene TRBV7-9; 7 positions match TRBD1. This CDR3 spans 15 amino acids. CDR1 and CDR2 from the germline V gene are SEHNR and FQNEAQ (reference sequence). Germline trimming cut 5 bases from V and 8 bases from J; bases unmatched to any gene: 11. CDR3 DNA sequence: TGTGCCAGCAGCGTTTGGGACAGCGTGAACGAAAAACTGTTTTTT. It codes for CASSVWDSVNEKLFF.

The chain couples TRBV5-4 to TRBJ1-3; TRBD1 is a possible D gene (5 bases). The germline V gene encodes CDR1 SGHNT and CDR2 YYREEE (reference sequence). V gave up 3 bases and J gave up 5 bases, with 15 bases separating them. There are 15 residues in the CDR3. Here the CDR3 DNA reads TGTGCCAGCAGCTCGTCCCGGGACGGGCGAAACACCATATATTTT. As protein: CASSSSRDGRNTIYF.

The chain employs TRBV5-6 and TRBJ2-3; tentative D call: TRBD2 (5 bases). V was trimmed by 4 bases and J by 9 bases, leaving 12 bases between them. Germline CDR1 reads SGHDT; CDR2 reads YYEEEE. The CDR3 is 12 amino acids. The CDR3 nucleotides are TGTGCCAGCAGCCTGCGGACTCCAACGCAGTATTTT. It codes for CASSLRTPTQYF.

The rearrangement uses TRBV5-1 and TRBJ2-1; 8 bases fit TRBD1. Germline V gene data show CDR1 as SGHRS and CDR2 as YFSETQ. The V and J ends lost 5 bases and 4 bases, in that order; junction bases with no gene match: 8. The CDR3 is 15 amino acids. In DNA form, the CDR3 reads TGCGCCAGCAGGATTCAGGGGGCAAGTTACAATGAGCAGTTCTTC. Translating it yields CASRIQGASYNEQFF.

This chain joins TRBV5-1 and TRBJ1-6; the match to TRBD1 covers 7 bases. The CDR3 totals 14 residues. V dropped 0 bases and J dropped 7; count of bases not matched to a gene: 1. The germline V gene has CDR1 SGHRS and CDR2 YFSETQ. CDR3 amino acids: CASSLGGQNSPLHF. As DNA, the CDR3 is TGCGCCAGCAGCTTGGGGGGACAGAATTCACCCCTCCACTTT.

The chain uses TRBV4-3 and TRBJ1-1; D not certain. Germline loops: CDR1 LGHNA, CDR2 YSLEER. The CDR3 extends over 14 amino acids. V lost 0 bases and J lost 3, with 8 bases in between. In nucleotides, the CDR3 is TGCGCCAGCAGCCAAGATCGTATGTACACTGAAGCTTTCTTT. Amino acids: CASSQDRMYTEAFF.

The chain links TRBV25-1 to TRBJ2-1; 12 nucleotides align to TRBD2. Germline V gene lookup returns CDR1 MGHDK and CDR2 SYGVNS. The ends lost 10 bases at V and 5 bases at J; junction bases unmatched: 15. The CDR3 sequence is 17 residues long. In DNA form, the CDR3 reads TGTGCCACCAAACCCGGACTAGCGGGAACAGATAACAATGAGCAGTTCTTC. Protein: CATKPGLAGTDNNEQFF.

The chain employs TRBV9 and TRBJ1-6, with 11 nucleotides matching TRBD1. J gave up 1 base and V 0 bases, and 6 bases lay outside the gene matches. The CDR3 is 19 amino acids. Germline V gene data show CDR1 as SGDLS and CDR2 as YYNGEE. Here the CDR3 reads CASSVGKGQGGSYNSPLHF. CDR3 DNA: TGTGCCAGCAGCGTAGGAAAGGGACAGGGGGGATCCTATAATTCACCCCTCCACTTT.

Concerning this clone: One end of the junction fails to match germline, which may point to a read error. The chain joins TRBV5-4 to TRBJ2-7, with 11 bases fitting TRBD1. CDR1 and CDR2 (germline): SGHNT, YYREEE (reference sequence). The CDR3 covers 15 residues. This chain's CDR3 is CASSPDRGRSHEQYF. The CDR3 bases are TGTGCCAGCAGCCCGGACAGGGGGCGCTCCCACGAGCAGTACTTC.

This chain connects TRBV5-5 to TRBJ1-2; 8 nucleotides line up with TRBD1. Germline V lookup: CDR1 SGHKS, CDR2 YYEKEE (reference sequence). The trim removed 1 base at V and 8 bases at J, leaving 13 bases unmatched. The CDR3 sequence is 16 residues long. CDR3 protein: CASSLIDRGRAQGYTF. CDR3 nucleotides: TGTGCCAGCAGCTTGATTGACAGGGGAAGGGCACAGGGCTACACCTTC.

The J gene is TRBJ2-5, the V gene TRBV9; 7 bases line up with TRBD1. V lost 3 bases, J lost 8 bases, and 7 bases stayed unmatched. The CDR3 runs to 13 residues. The germline CDR1 and CDR2 sequences are SGDLS and YYNGEE. CDR3 amino acids: CASSARDSLTQYF. DNA for the CDR3: TGTGCCAGCAGCGCCCGGGACAGCCTAACCCAGTACTTC.

The chain uses TRBV19 and TRBJ2-3; no firm D call. The germline gives CDR1 LNHDA, CDR2 SQIVND (reference sequence). V gave up 3 bases and J gave up 3 bases, with 13 bases separating them. The CDR3 has 15 amino acids. In nucleotides, the CDR3 is TGTGCCAGTAGTATCTCTGGGAAACGGACAGATACGCAGTATTTT. As protein: CASSISGKRTDTQYF.

The sample holds one count of this clone. The CDR3 bases are TGTGCCTGGAGCCGCTCAAGGACTAGCGTTTACAATGAGCAGTTCTTC. Translating gives CAWSRSRTSVYNEQFF. This chain connects TRBV30 to TRBJ2-1; 9 bases are a match to TRBD2. Losses at the gene ends were 3 bases for V and 4 bases for J; bases not matched to a gene: 10. The CDR3 length is 16 residues. Germline V gene lookup returns CDR1 GTSNPN and CDR2 SVGIG (reference sequence).

The chain links TRBV7-2 to TRBJ2-7; tentatively, D is TRBD1 or TRBD2 (5 bases each). In germline, CDR1 is SGHTA, CDR2 FQGNSA. The CDR3 has 14 residues. Trimming shortened V by 1 base and J by 1 base, and 8 bases separated the two germline ends. The CDR3 nucleotides read TGTGCCAGCAGCTTAGAATGGGGGTCCTACGAGCAGTACTTC. This sequence encodes CASSLEWGSYEQYF.